This T cell receptor (beta chain) is drawn from a study of CD8 T cells in Susac syndrome. Trimming left V 6 bases short and J 1 base short, with 15 bases between. The CDR3 runs 14 residues. Germline CDR1 and CDR2: DFQATT and SNEGSKA (reference sequence). Blood CD8+ and CD4+ T cells underwent high-throughput TCR beta sequencing. Random-hexamer reverse transcription was applied to about 0.45 to 1 ug RNA. TCRdb re-called the immunoSEQ multiplex PCR reads through MiXCR, storing one row per CDR3 protein. The table includes hundreds of thousands of distinct CDR3 sequences, 95% detected once. The sequence was obtained from a human donor with multiple sclerosis. The material sequenced was CD4+ T cells from PBMCs. The V call is TRBV20-1, the J call TRBJ1-1; D is possibly TRBD1 (5 bases). CDR3 bases: TGCAGTGCGGGATCCGTGGGGGGGAACACTGAAGCTTTCTTT. Encoded protein: CSAGSVGGNTEAFF.